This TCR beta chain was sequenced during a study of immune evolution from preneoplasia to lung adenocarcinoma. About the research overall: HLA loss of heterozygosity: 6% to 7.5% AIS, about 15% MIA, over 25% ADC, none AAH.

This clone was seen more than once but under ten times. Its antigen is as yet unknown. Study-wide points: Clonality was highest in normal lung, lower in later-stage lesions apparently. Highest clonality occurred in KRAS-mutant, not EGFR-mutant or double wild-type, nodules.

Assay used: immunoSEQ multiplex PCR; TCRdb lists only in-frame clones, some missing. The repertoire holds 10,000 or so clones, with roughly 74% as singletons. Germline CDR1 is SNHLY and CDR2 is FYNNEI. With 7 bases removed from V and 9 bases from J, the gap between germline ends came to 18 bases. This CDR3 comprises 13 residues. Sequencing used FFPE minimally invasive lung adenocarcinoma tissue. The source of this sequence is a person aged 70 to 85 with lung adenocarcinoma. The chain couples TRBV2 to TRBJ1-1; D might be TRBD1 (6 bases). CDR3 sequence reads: CASTPDSVGKAFF. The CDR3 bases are TGTGCCAGCACCCCGGACAGCGTTGGAAAAGCTTTCTTT.